This is a list of T cell receptor beta chains from one sample in a study of cytomegalovirus exposure and HLA in healthy donors. Repertoires were generated with immunoSEQ multiplex PCR, while TCRdb's copy carries only in-frame clones and drops some. The table has about 110,000 clones, around 70% seen once. The sequencing sample was made of PBMCs. The receptors here all came from a man aged 35 to 55 in good health and CMV-seropositive. CDR3s include the opening cysteine and the closing phenylalanine or tryptophan. A D gene is named only where the DNA matches it firmly. Not every row has a clone size; where given, it reads once, few, many or a size class.

v_call: TRBV5-1; clone_size: -; j_call: TRBJ1-1; d_call: -; cdr3_nt: TGCGCCAGTGTAAAAGACATCCCCAACACTGAAGCTTTCTTT; cdr3_aa: CASVKDIPNTEAFF
v_call: TRBV21-1; clone_size: few; j_call: TRBJ1-1; d_call: -; cdr3_nt: TGTGCCAGCAGCAAAGAAGGAAGCTCCGGGGGAAGGAACACTGAAGCTTTCTTT; cdr3_aa: CASSKEGSSGGRNTEAFF
v_call: TRBV25-1; clone_size: few; j_call: TRBJ2-1; d_call: -; cdr3_nt: TGTGCCAGCGTGACGGGTGGAGGGGCCAATGAGCAGTTCTTC; cdr3_aa: CASVTGGGANEQFF
v_call: TRBV6-1; clone_size: -; j_call: TRBJ2-1; d_call: -; cdr3_nt: TGTGCCAGCAGTGAGACGGGGTCCTACAATGAGCAGTTCTTC; cdr3_aa: CASSETGSYNEQFF
v_call: TRBV4-1; clone_size: -; j_call: TRBJ1-1; d_call: TRBD1; cdr3_nt: TGCGCCAGCAGCCAAGACCGGACAGGGACGGACACTGAAGCTTTCTTT; cdr3_aa: CASSQDRTGTDTEAFF
v_call: TRBV6-5; clone_size: -; j_call: TRBJ1-5; d_call: -; cdr3_nt: TGTGCCAGCAGCACAGGGTTGCGTCAGCCCCAGCATTTT; cdr3_aa: CASSTGLRQPQHF
v_call: TRBV5-1; clone_size: -; j_call: TRBJ2-3; d_call: TRBD2; cdr3_nt: TGCGCCAGCAGCTTTCCTTCGGGACTAGCGGGAGCGACAGATACGCAGTATTTT; cdr3_aa: CASSFPSGLAGATDTQYF
v_call: TRBV2; clone_size: -; j_call: TRBJ2-5; d_call: TRBD2; cdr3_nt: TGTGCCAGCAGTGGCACGCGGGAGGGATCTCAAGAGACCCAGTACTTC; cdr3_aa: CASSGTREGSQETQYF
v_call: TRBV29-1; clone_size: -; j_call: TRBJ1-2; d_call: -; cdr3_nt: TGCAGCGTTGAATCCGGTGTCGGCTACACCTTC; cdr3_aa: CSVESGVGYTF
v_call: TRBV30; clone_size: -; j_call: TRBJ2-7; d_call: -; cdr3_nt: TGTGCCCTCTCCAGGGGAAGCTCCCACGAGCAGTACTTC; cdr3_aa: CALSRGSSHEQYF
v_call: TRBV4-3; clone_size: -; j_call: TRBJ2-2; d_call: -; cdr3_nt: TGCGCCAGCCGCCTCACTGGGGGGGCCGCCGGGGAGCTGTTTTTT; cdr3_aa: CASRLTGGAAGELFF
v_call: TRBV19; clone_size: -; j_call: TRBJ1-5; d_call: TRBD1; cdr3_nt: TGTGCCAGTAGTTACCGAACCACAGGGGATCAGCCCCAGCATTTT; cdr3_aa: CASSYRTTGDQPQHF
v_call: TRBV4-3; clone_size: -; j_call: TRBJ2-7; d_call: TRBD2; cdr3_nt: TGCGCCAGCAGCCAAGTGGTACTAGCGGGAGTCAGCGGGAACTCCTACGAGCAGTACTTC; cdr3_aa: CASSQVVLAGVSGNSYEQYF
v_call: TRBV5-4; clone_size: -; j_call: TRBJ2-5; d_call: TRBD2; cdr3_nt: TGTGCCAGCAGCTTGCCGCTAGCGGGAGCAGGGGAGACCCAGTACTTC; cdr3_aa: CASSLPLAGAGETQYF
v_call: TRBV9; clone_size: -; j_call: TRBJ2-6; d_call: TRBD2; cdr3_nt: TGTGCCAGCGGCCCCGGCGCGCGGGAGGGACCTGGGGCCAACGTCCTGACTTTC; cdr3_aa: CASGPGAREGPGANVLTF
v_call: TRBV6-5; clone_size: -; j_call: TRBJ2-1; d_call: -; cdr3_nt: TGTGCCAGCAGTCTCCGGGACTTCAATGAGCAGTTCTTC; cdr3_aa: CASSLRDFNEQFF
v_call: TRBV5-1; clone_size: -; j_call: TRBJ2-5; d_call: -; cdr3_nt: TGCGCCAGCAGTCGCCAGCAAGAGACCCAGTACTTC; cdr3_aa: CASSRQQETQYF
v_call: TRBV5-1; clone_size: -; j_call: TRBJ1-4; d_call: TRBD1; cdr3_nt: TGCGCCAGCAGCTCTGCCGGGACAGTAAGCGAAAAACTGTTTTTT; cdr3_aa: CASSSAGTVSEKLFF
v_call: TRBV5-1; clone_size: -; j_call: TRBJ1-5; d_call: -; cdr3_nt: TGCGCCAGCAGTCCCCGCGGGGGCCGGCAGCCCCAGCATTTT; cdr3_aa: CASSPRGGRQPQHF
v_call: TRBV6-5; clone_size: -; j_call: TRBJ2-1; d_call: TRBD2; cdr3_nt: TGTGCCAGCAGTGGGACTAGCGGAAATGAGCAGTTCTTC; cdr3_aa: CASSGTSGNEQFF
v_call: TRBV6-5; clone_size: -; j_call: TRBJ1-5; d_call: -; cdr3_nt: TGTGCCAGCAGCCCCCCTAATCAGCCCCAGCATTTT; cdr3_aa: CASSPPNQPQHF
v_call: TRBV7-9; clone_size: -; j_call: TRBJ2-7; d_call: TRBD1; cdr3_nt: TGTGCCAGCAGCGGACGACAGGGTAGTTCCTACGAGCAGTACTTC; cdr3_aa: CASSGRQGSSYEQYF
v_call: TRBV10-3; clone_size: -; j_call: TRBJ1-5; d_call: -; cdr3_nt: TGTGCCATCAGACCGACTGAAGAAAGCAATCAGCCCCAGCATTTT; cdr3_aa: CAIRPTEESNQPQHF